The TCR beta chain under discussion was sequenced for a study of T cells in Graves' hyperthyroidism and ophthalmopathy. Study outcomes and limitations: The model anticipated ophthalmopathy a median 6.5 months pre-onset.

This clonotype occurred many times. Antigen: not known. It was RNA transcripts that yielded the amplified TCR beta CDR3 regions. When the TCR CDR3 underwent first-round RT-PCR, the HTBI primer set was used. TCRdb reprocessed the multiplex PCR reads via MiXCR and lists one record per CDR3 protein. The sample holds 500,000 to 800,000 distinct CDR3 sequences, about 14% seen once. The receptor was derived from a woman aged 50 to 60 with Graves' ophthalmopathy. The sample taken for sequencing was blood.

The CDR3 here is CASTQQGWGNEQYF. For the CDR3, the DNA is TGTGCCAGCACCCAGCAGGGGTGGGGGAACGAGCAGTACTTC. V is TRBV6-2 or TRBV6-3 and J is TRBJ2-7; D perhaps matches TRBD1 (6 bases). Germline V gene data show CDR1 as MNHEY and CDR2 as SVGEGT. The CDR3 contains 14 residues. Trimming cost V 7 bases and J 5 bases, with 18 bases left between them.